A single sample is the source of the 29 T cell receptor beta chains below, sequenced in a study of T-cell memory formation after mild COVID-19. TCRdb used MiXCR to reprocess the 5' RACE reads, holding one entry per CDR3 protein. The repertoire includes about 400,000 distinct CDR3 sequences, approximately 15% of them detected once, and around a fifth sits in the top ten. Specimen: PBMCs or a T cell subset sorted from them (not recorded which). The receptors here all came from a man in his late teens or twenties who had mild COVID-19 (a few samples of this study predate the infection). Cell type and time point are not known.

In its sample, this clonotype was seen many times. This sequence joins TRBV4-3 and TRBJ2-2; D possibly corresponds to TRBD2 (5 bases). CDR1 LGHNA and CDR2 YSLEER come from the germline V gene. This CDR3 contains 14 residues. The V and J ends lost 0 bases and 5 bases respectively, with 7 bases between them. CDR3 sequence reads: CASSQDRRTGELFF. The CDR3 DNA is TGCGCCAGCAGCCAAGATCGGAGGACCGGGGAGCTGTTTTTT.

This clonotype was seen a handful of times. The chain links TRBV5-1 to TRBJ1-2; D is perhaps TRBD1 (5 bases). The CDR3 consists of 16 residues. V was shortened by 4 bases and J by 4 bases, with 20 bases between the two germline ends. Germline values: CDR1 SGHRS, CDR2 YFSETQ. CDR3 bases: TGCGCCAGCAGCGCGAACTACGGGGGAATAAGCTATGGCTACACCTTC. Protein: CASSANYGGISYGYTF.

The J gene is TRBJ2-1, the V gene TRBV27, with TRBD2 as a possible D gene (6 bases). Trimming removed 4 bases from V and 1 base from J, with 11 bases in between. This CDR3 has 15 amino acids. Germline CDR1 MNHEY, CDR2 SMNVEV (reference sequence). The chain's CDR3 is CASSSWGESYNEQFF. The CDR3 DNA sequence: TGTGCCAGCAGTTCGTGGGGGGAATCCTACAATGAGCAGTTCTTC.

This clonotype was picked up many times. This chain joins TRBV2 and TRBJ2-4, with D uncertain. CDR1 and CDR2 (germline): SNHLY, FYNNEI. The CDR3 totals 12 residues. The V end lost 5 bases, the J end lost 12 bases, and 14 bases lay between the germline ends. This chain's CDR3 is CASSSPNQDQYF. CDR3 DNA: TGTGCCAGCAGTTCTCCCAACCAGGATCAGTACTTC.

This clonotype was found a few times. The chain has TRBV7-2 and TRBJ2-7, with D possibly TRBD2 on 5 matching bases. V gave up 2 bases and J gave up 6 bases, with 11 bases separating them. CDR3 length: 13 amino acids. Looked up from germline, CDR1 is SGHTA and CDR2 is FQGNSA. The CDR3 DNA reads as TGTGCCAGCAGCTTAAACTTCCGGGGCGAGCAGTACGTC. Its translation is CASSLNFRGEQYV.

The chain carries TRBV6-5 and TRBJ2-7; the match to TRBD1 covers 8 bases. This CDR3 is built from 13 residues. Germline values: CDR1 MNHEY, CDR2 SVGAGI. The trim removed 6 bases at V and 5 bases at J, leaving 6 bases unmatched. The CDR3 DNA reads as TGTGCCAGCAGCTCCCGGACAGGGAACGAGCAGTACTTC. Its translation: CASSSRTGNEQYF.

In this sample, this clonotype turned up a few times. The chain uses TRBV5-1 and TRBJ2-1, with TRBD2 matching over 10 bases. Germline loops: CDR1 SGHRS, CDR2 YFSETQ. After removal of 1 base from V and 7 bases from J, the junction contained 5 bases not matched to a gene. The CDR3 has 15 residues. The CDR3: CASSLSGGALNEQFF. The DNA for the CDR3 is TGCGCCAGCAGCTTGAGCGGGGGGGCCTTAAATGAGCAGTTCTTC. The full variable domain, rest sourced from reference TRBV5-1 and TRBJ2-1, is KAGVTQTPRYLIKTRGQQVTLSCSPISGHRSVSWYQQTPGQGLQFLFEYFSETQRNKGNFPGRFSGRQFSNSRSEMNVSTLELGDSALYLCASSLSGGALNEQFFGPGTRLTVL.

A few counts support this clonotype. The rearrangement joins TRBV5-1 to TRBJ2-2, with 7 bases aligning to TRBD2. The CDR3 is 15 residues long. V lost 5 bases to trimming and J lost 6 bases; unmatched junction nucleotides: 10. CDR1 is SGHRS and CDR2 is YFSETQ in the germline V gene. DNA for the CDR3: TGCGCCAGCAGGACTAGCTTCGAAACCTCCGGGGAGCTGTTTTTT. Its translation is CASRTSFETSGELFF.

The chain is built from TRBV12-3 or TRBV12-4 and TRBJ1-6; D is undetermined. V dropped 2 bases and J dropped 9 bases, with 11 bases sitting between them. The CDR3 sequence is 14 residues long. The CDR3 DNA is TGTGCCAGCAGTTTAAACCGACGCGGTTCACCCCTCCACTTT. Translating gives CASSLNRRGSPLHF.

This clonotype was seen only a few times. V usage is TRBV3-1 and J usage is TRBJ2-5, with D possibly being TRBD1 (6 bases). Trimming took off 2 bases at V and 2 bases at J, with 9 bases between the two ends. The CDR3 extends over 14 amino acids. Germline V CDR1 and CDR2: LGHDT, YNNKEL (reference sequence). The CDR3 region has the DNA TGTGCCAGCAGCCAACAGGGGATACAAGAGACCCAGTACTTC. This gives the protein CASSQQGIQETQYF.

This clonotype was seen only once. The junction differs from germline at one of its ends, possibly a read error. V usage is TRBV20-1 and J usage is TRBJ2-7; D is undetermined. The CDR3 contains 15 residues. Germline CDR1 DFQATT, CDR2 SNEGSKA (reference sequence). The CDR3 region has the DNA TGCAGTGCTACATTGCCGGTCGGAAGCTCCGACGAGCAGTACTTC. Its translation: CSATLPVGSSDEQYF.

Ten or more counts support this clonotype. V is TRBV15 and J is TRBJ2-4, with 12 bases matching TRBD1. The CDR3 totals 16 residues. V trimming: 0 bases; J trimming: 7 bases; junction bases outside the gene matches: 4. Germline V gene data show CDR1 as LNHNV and CDR2 as YYDKDF (reference sequence). CDR3 residues: CATSRDAGTGGNIQYF. The CDR3 DNA reads TGTGCCACCAGCAGAGATGCAGGGACAGGGGGCAACATTCAGTACTTC.

Many counts were recorded for this clonotype. The chain is built from TRBV7-6 and TRBJ2-5, with 7 bases fitting TRBD1. The CDR3 has 14 amino acids. Germline CDR1 reads SGHVS; CDR2 reads FNYEAQ. J lost 4 bases, V lost 5 bases, and 7 bases had no gene match. In nucleotides, the CDR3 is TGTGCCAGCAGCGGACGCGAGGGGGCAGAGACCCAGTACTTC. It translates to CASSGREGAETQYF.

The chain joins TRBV10-3 to TRBJ1-4; TRBD1 is a possible D gene (5 bases). CDR1 is ENHRY and CDR2 is SYGVKD in the germline V gene. The V end lost 0 bases, the J end lost 8 bases, and 16 bases lay between the germline ends. This CDR3 has 16 residues. Here the CDR3 DNA reads TGTGCCATCAGTGAGTCGATGGGTCGAGGGGAGGAAAAACTGTTTTTT. This codes for CAISESMGRGEEKLFF.

In its sample, this clonotype was seen a few times. The chain uses TRBV7-6 and TRBJ2-7; a weak D match, TRBD1 (5 bases). The CDR3 has 15 residues. With 5 bases removed from V and 2 bases from J, the gap between germline ends came to 16 bases. Germline CDR1 reads SGHVS; CDR2 reads FNYEAQ. The CDR3 DNA follows: TGTGCCAGCAGCCCCCAGGGCGGATTAACCTACGAGCAGTACTTC. Translating it yields CASSPQGGLTYEQYF.

This clonotype was found a few times. V gene TRBV18 combines with J gene TRBJ2-5; 11 bases match TRBD2. This CDR3 has 16 amino acids. The ends lost 0 bases at V and 4 bases at J; junction bases unmatched: 4. Germline V gene data show CDR1 as KGHSH and CDR2 as LQKENI. The chain's CDR3 is CASSPPSSGGTETQYF. The CDR3 DNA reads TGTGCCAGCTCACCACCCTCTAGCGGGGGGACAGAGACCCAGTACTTC.

The chain has TRBV4-2 and TRBJ2-2; D not certain. The V end was cut by 0 bases, the J end by 9 bases, with 5 bases between. Germline loops: CDR1 LGHNA, CDR2 YNFKEQ. This CDR3 region has 12 residues. The CDR3 DNA follows: TGTGCCAGCAGCCAAGATCCCCGGGAGCTGTTTTTT. This encodes CASSQDPRELFF.

This rearrangement joins TRBV15 to TRBJ2-7, with 7 bases fitting TRBD2. The germline CDR1 and CDR2 sequences are LNHNV and YYDKDF (reference sequence). V gave up 5 bases and J gave up 0 bases; unmatched junction bases: 4. There are 14 residues in the CDR3. The CDR3 DNA is TGTGCCACCAGCGAGCGGGGACTCTCCTACGAGCAGTACTTC. Residues: CATSERGLSYEQYF.

The sample holds a few counts of this clonotype. V usage is TRBV28 and J usage is TRBJ2-3; 11 bases agree with TRBD2. Looked up from germline, CDR1 is MDHEN and CDR2 is SYDVKM. The CDR3 sequence is 16 residues long. The V gene end was trimmed by 6 bases and the J gene end by 2 bases; junction bases not matched to a gene: 7. CDR3 nucleotides: TGTGCCAGCAGGAAAACTAGCGGGGGAGTCACAGATACGCAGTATTTT. Residues: CASRKTSGGVTDTQYF.

This chain's CDR3 is CASSYGAGESETQYF. DNA of the CDR3: TGTGCCAGCAGTTACGGAGCGGGGGAGTCGGAGACCCAGTACTTC. V gene TRBV6-5 combines with J gene TRBJ2-5; 8 bases agree with TRBD2. Trimming at V came to 2 bases and at J to 5 bases, leaving 7 bases not matched to a gene. Germline CDR1 MNHEY, CDR2 SVGAGI. The CDR3 has 15 amino acids.

The chain joins TRBV5-1 to TRBJ1-2; D is undetermined. The length of the CDR3 is 15 residues. CDR1 SGHRS and CDR2 YFSETQ come from the germline V gene. V was shortened by 0 bases and J by 2 bases, with 11 bases between the two germline ends. The CDR3 region is CASSLVAGENYGYTF. DNA for the CDR3: TGCGCCAGCAGCTTGGTGGCGGGAGAGAACTATGGCTACACCTTC.

This clonotype was counted a few times. This chain joins TRBV20-1 and TRBJ2-3; possibly TRBD2 for D (6 bases). Germline values: CDR1 DFQATT, CDR2 SNEGSKA (reference sequence). V was trimmed by 6 bases and J by 2 bases, leaving 9 bases between them. The CDR3 has 12 amino acids. The CDR3: CSASGDTDTQYF. Here the CDR3 DNA reads TGCAGTGCGTCGGGGGACACAGATACGCAGTATTTT.

The chain employs TRBV3-1 and TRBJ1-2; 10 nucleotides align to TRBD1. From germline, CDR1 is LGHDT and CDR2 YNNKEL (reference sequence). J gave up 3 bases and V 4 bases, and 8 bases lay outside the gene matches. The CDR3 consists of 16 residues. CDR3 loop: CASSRGTGVRHYGYTF. Here the CDR3 DNA reads TGTGCCAGCAGCCGCGGGACAGGGGTCCGGCACTATGGCTACACCTTC.

This clonotype appeared a few times. This chain joins TRBV3-1 and TRBJ2-1; perhaps TRBD1 as D (6 bases). The length of the CDR3 is 13 residues. Trimming removed 0 bases from V and 10 bases from J, with 10 bases in between. The germline V gene has CDR1 LGHDT and CDR2 YNNKEL (reference sequence). This CDR3 is CASSQEKQGEQFF. The DNA of the CDR3 is TGTGCCAGCAGCCAAGAAAAACAGGGAGAGCAGTTCTTC.

The V call is TRBV7-8, the J call TRBJ2-4, with D perhaps matching TRBD1 or TRBD2 (5 bases each). CDR3 length: 15 amino acids. Germline CDR1 and CDR2: SGHVS and FQNEAQ. Trimming left V 3 bases short and J 11 bases short, with 20 bases between. The CDR3 reads CASSFFSGRLVVQYF. Written as DNA, the CDR3 is TGTGCCAGCAGCTTCTTTTCGGGACGCCTTGTCGTTCAGTACTTC.

This clonotype was seen a few times. The chain is built from TRBV6-5 and TRBJ2-1, with 12 bases matching TRBD2. The CDR3 consists of 15 residues. Germline values: CDR1 MNHEY, CDR2 SVGAGI. V was clipped by 6 bases and J by 12 bases; unmatched bases: 12. CDR3 in DNA: TGTGCCAGCAGCTTCGGGACTAGCGGGCGGCTTGTGCAGTTCTTC. This sequence encodes CASSFGTSGRLVQFF.

In its sample, this clonotype was seen a few times. V usage is TRBV4-3 and J usage is TRBJ2-2; D possibly corresponds to TRBD1 (6 bases). Between the trimmed V and J ends, which lost 6 bases and 1 base, there was a span of 9 bases. Per the germline V gene, CDR1 is LGHNA and CDR2 is YSLEER. This CDR3 has 14 amino acids. The CDR3 loop reads CASRPRGNTGELFF. The CDR3 bases are TGCGCCAGCAGGCCCAGGGGGAACACCGGGGAGCTGTTTTTT.

The chain combines TRBV3-1 with TRBJ2-1; TRBD2 aligns across 10 bases. The trim removed 4 bases at V and 3 bases at J, leaving 6 bases unmatched. CDR1 is LGHDT and CDR2 is YNNKEL in the germline V gene (reference sequence). This CDR3 contains 16 residues. The CDR3 loop reads CASSLLLAGFYNEQFF. CDR3 nucleotide sequence: TGTGCCAGCAGCCTCTTACTAGCGGGGTTCTACAATGAGCAGTTCTTC.

The sample holds a few counts of this clonotype. This rearrangement joins TRBV5-5 to TRBJ1-2; no definite D call. The CDR3 has 14 residues. Germline CDR1 SGHKS, CDR2 YYEKEE (reference sequence). The V gene lost 1 base and the J gene lost 8 bases, with 15 bases spanning the gap. The DNA for the CDR3 is TGTGCCAGCAGCTTGCGCCTAGAGGAAGGGGGCTACACCTTC. Its protein is CASSLRLEEGGYTF.